This TCR beta chain is drawn from a study of early T cells in non-severe SARS-CoV-2 infection. CDR3 length: 12 amino acids. The V end lost 6 bases, the J end lost 9 bases, and 9 bases lay between the germline ends. CDR1 is MNHEY and CDR2 is SMNVEV in the germline V gene (reference sequence). One entry per CDR3 protein, called by TCRdb with MiXCR from the 5' RACE reads. The table shows 80,000 or so distinct CDR3 sequences, with around 6% occurring only once. The source material was whole blood. The chain has TRBV27 and TRBJ1-6; no clear D. This clonotype was sampled from an adult who was a healthcare worker with PCR-confirmed SARS-CoV-2 infection or an uninfected control (not recorded which). CDR3 region: CASSQAFSPLHF. The CDR3 DNA follows: TGTGCCAGCAGCCAGGCATTTTCACCCCTCCACTTT.